This is a list of T cell receptor beta chains from one sample in a study of early T cells in non-severe SARS-CoV-2 infection. TCRdb passed the 5' RACE reads through MiXCR, listing each CDR3 protein once. Counted here are about 61,000 distinct CDR3 sequences, about 12% occurring once; the ten biggest clones make up over 1%. The sequenced sample was whole blood, obtained at baseline. The receptors originated from an adult who was a healthcare worker with PCR-confirmed SARS-CoV-2 infection or an uninfected control (not recorded which). The donor label of this sample is uncertain. Both conserved end residues are part of each CDR3. D genes are given only for firm matches. Clone size is not always given. Where it is, it says once, few, many or a class for expanded clones.

clone_size: .; cdr3_length: 13; v_call: TRBV12-3/TRBV12-4; d_call: .; j_call: TRBJ1-2; cdr3_nt: TGTGCCAGCAGTACGTCCGGGACGAGTGGCTACACCTTC; cdr3_aa: CASSTSGTSGYTF
clone_size: .; cdr3_length: 13; v_call: TRBV7-7; d_call: .; j_call: TRBJ1-1; cdr3_nt: TGTGCCAGCAGCCTCACCCCCGGCACTGAAGCTTTCTTT; cdr3_aa: CASSLTPGTEAFF
clone_size: .; cdr3_length: 14; v_call: TRBV29-1; d_call: .; j_call: TRBJ1-1; cdr3_nt: TGCAGCGTGAGTTCACAGTCAATGAACACTGAAGCTTTCTTT; cdr3_aa: CSVSSQSMNTEAFF
clone_size: .; cdr3_length: 15; v_call: TRBV18; d_call: .; j_call: TRBJ1-4; cdr3_nt: TGTGCCAGCTCACCACGTAGCCCCTGGGGTGAAAAACTGTTTTTT; cdr3_aa: CASSPRSPWGEKLFF
clone_size: many; cdr3_length: 14; v_call: TRBV6-6; d_call: .; j_call: TRBJ2-1; cdr3_nt: TGTGCCAGCAGTTACGCACTGCTCCTTAGGGAGCAGTTCTTC; cdr3_aa: CASSYALLLREQFF
clone_size: .; cdr3_length: 12; v_call: TRBV24-1; d_call: .; j_call: TRBJ1-5; cdr3_nt: TGTGCCACCAGTGATCCCAATCAGCCCCAGCATTTT; cdr3_aa: CATSDPNQPQHF
clone_size: .; cdr3_length: 14; v_call: TRBV18; d_call: TRBD1; j_call: TRBJ1-1; cdr3_nt: TGTGCCAGCTCACCGAGGGGGCCCAACACTGAAGCTTTCTTT; cdr3_aa: CASSPRGPNTEAFF
clone_size: few; cdr3_length: 14; v_call: TRBV7-3; d_call: .; j_call: TRBJ2-5; cdr3_nt: TGTGCCAGCAGCTTCGGGGGGCGCGAAGAGACCCAGTACTTC; cdr3_aa: CASSFGGREETQYF
clone_size: few; cdr3_length: 15; v_call: TRBV7-2; d_call: .; j_call: TRBJ2-4; cdr3_nt: TGTGCCAGCAGCCCACGACAGACAGCCAAAAACATTCAGTACTTC; cdr3_aa: CASSPRQTAKNIQYF
clone_size: many; cdr3_length: 16; v_call: TRBV7-8; d_call: TRBD1; j_call: TRBJ2-1; cdr3_nt: TGTGCCAGCAGCTTACGTACAGGGGTGCCCTACAATGAGCAGTTCTTC; cdr3_aa: CASSLRTGVPYNEQFF
clone_size: few; cdr3_length: 12; v_call: TRBV2; d_call: .; j_call: TRBJ2-3; cdr3_nt: TGTGCCACGTCAGCGTTAGGGGATACGCAGTATTTT; cdr3_aa: CATSALGDTQYF
clone_size: many; cdr3_length: 12; v_call: TRBV4-1; d_call: .; j_call: TRBJ1-6; cdr3_nt: TGCGCCAGCAGCCAGGGGGATTCACCCCTCCACTTT; cdr3_aa: CASSQGDSPLHF
clone_size: .; cdr3_length: 18; v_call: TRBV18; d_call: TRBD1; j_call: TRBJ1-5; cdr3_nt: TGTGCCAGCTCACTTAGAGGTCCGGGACAGGGTAACAATCAGCCCCAGCATTTT; cdr3_aa: CASSLRGPGQGNNQPQHF
clone_size: .; cdr3_length: 13; v_call: TRBV12-3/TRBV12-4; d_call: .; j_call: TRBJ1-2; cdr3_nt: TGTGCCAGCAGTTTAGGGCAGAACTATGGCTACACCTTC; cdr3_aa: CASSLGQNYGYTF
clone_size: .; cdr3_length: 14; v_call: TRBV3-1; d_call: .; j_call: TRBJ1-1; cdr3_nt: TGTGCCAGCAGCCAAGTACAGGGAAACACTGAAGCTTTCTTT; cdr3_aa: CASSQVQGNTEAFF
clone_size: .; cdr3_length: 12; v_call: TRBV29-1; d_call: .; j_call: TRBJ1-2; cdr3_nt: TGCAGCGTTGAAGGGCAGGGAATAGGCTACACCTTC; cdr3_aa: CSVEGQGIGYTF
clone_size: .; cdr3_length: 14; v_call: TRBV3-1; d_call: .; j_call: TRBJ1-4; cdr3_nt: TGTGCCAGCAGCCCCGGACAGATTAATGAAAAACTGTTTTTT; cdr3_aa: CASSPGQINEKLFF
clone_size: .; cdr3_length: 15; v_call: TRBV19; d_call: TRBD1; j_call: TRBJ1-5; cdr3_nt: TGTGCCAGTAGGGGACAGGATTATAGCAATCAGCCCCAGCATTTT; cdr3_aa: CASRGQDYSNQPQHF
clone_size: many; cdr3_length: 18; v_call: TRBV7-9; d_call: .; j_call: TRBJ1-6; cdr3_nt: TGTGCCAGCAGCTTAGGATTTGCGGGTGAATCCTATAATTCACCCCTCCACTTT; cdr3_aa: CASSLGFAGESYNSPLHF
clone_size: .; cdr3_length: 11; v_call: TRBV29-1; d_call: .; j_call: TRBJ1-1; cdr3_nt: TGCAGCGTTACACAGGGTTCGAAGGCTTTCTTT; cdr3_aa: CSVTQGSKAFF
clone_size: few; cdr3_length: 15; v_call: TRBV6-1; d_call: TRBD1; j_call: TRBJ1-1; cdr3_nt: TGTGCCAGCAGTGAAGCTCGGACAGGGCGTACTGAAGCTTTCTTT; cdr3_aa: CASSEARTGRTEAFF
clone_size: many; cdr3_length: 15; v_call: TRBV6-1; d_call: .; j_call: TRBJ2-3; cdr3_nt: TGTGCCAGCAGGCACAGGGTTACTAGCACAGATACGCAGTATTTT; cdr3_aa: CASRHRVTSTDTQYF
clone_size: few; cdr3_length: 15; v_call: TRBV5-1; d_call: .; j_call: TRBJ1-2; cdr3_nt: TGCGCCAGCAGAACAGCCACGCAGGGACTGGATGGCTACACCTTC; cdr3_aa: CASRTATQGLDGYTF
clone_size: few; cdr3_length: 16; v_call: TRBV7-2; d_call: TRBD1; j_call: TRBJ1-2; cdr3_nt: TGTGCCAGCAGCCGACTGGGGGACAGGGATGGGTATGGCTACACCTTC; cdr3_aa: CASSRLGDRDGYGYTF
clone_size: .; cdr3_length: 18; v_call: TRBV12-3/TRBV12-4; d_call: .; j_call: TRBJ2-6; cdr3_nt: TGTGCCAGCAGTTTAGCCTCCGGGGCCACATCTGGGGCCAACGTCCTGACTTTC; cdr3_aa: CASSLASGATSGANVLTF
clone_size: many; cdr3_length: 14; v_call: TRBV12-3/TRBV12-4; d_call: .; j_call: TRBJ1-1; cdr3_nt: TGTGCCAGCAGTTCTCTCGGGGGGAACACTGAAGCTTTCTTT; cdr3_aa: CASSSLGGNTEAFF
clone_size: many; cdr3_length: 15; v_call: TRBV12-3/TRBV12-4; d_call: TRBD2; j_call: TRBJ2-1; cdr3_nt: TGTGCCAGCAGTTTAAATCATGGGGGACTAGCGGAGCAGTTCTTC; cdr3_aa: CASSLNHGGLAEQFF
clone_size: .; cdr3_length: 20; v_call: TRBV12-3/TRBV12-4; d_call: .; j_call: TRBJ2-1; cdr3_nt: TGTGCCAGCAGTTTGGACCCTGGGCTCCAATCCCCAAGCTCCTACAATGAGCAGTTCTTC; cdr3_aa: CASSLDPGLQSPSSYNEQFF
clone_size: .; cdr3_length: 16; v_call: TRBV27; d_call: .; j_call: TRBJ2-3; cdr3_nt: TGTGCCAGCAGTCCGAGGGACTCACGCCAAGGAGATACGCAGTATTTT; cdr3_aa: CASSPRDSRQGDTQYF
clone_size: many; cdr3_length: 16; v_call: TRBV20-1; d_call: .; j_call: TRBJ2-2; cdr3_nt: TGCAGTGCTAGACCGCAGGGGAAAAGAAACACCGGGGAGCTGTTTTTT; cdr3_aa: CSARPQGKRNTGELFF
clone_size: many; cdr3_length: 18; v_call: TRBV6-5; d_call: .; j_call: TRBJ2-3; cdr3_nt: TGTGCCAGCAGTTACCAGTTCCCTCGGCGGACCCCTGCAGATACGCAGTATTTT; cdr3_aa: CASSYQFPRRTPADTQYF
clone_size: many; cdr3_length: 14; v_call: TRBV7-3; d_call: .; j_call: TRBJ1-4; cdr3_nt: TGTGCCAGCAGCTTAGAACAGATTAATGAAAAACTGTTTTTT; cdr3_aa: CASSLEQINEKLFF
clone_size: many; cdr3_length: 16; v_call: TRBV6-6; d_call: .; j_call: TRBJ2-3; cdr3_nt: TGTGCCAGCAGTTACCCAAGGGACTCGGGCACAGATACGCAGTATTTT; cdr3_aa: CASSYPRDSGTDTQYF
clone_size: many; cdr3_length: 15; v_call: TRBV6-4; d_call: .; j_call: TRBJ2-1; cdr3_nt: TGTGCCAGCAGCGGACAAGGTAGCTCCTACAATGAGCAGTTCTTC; cdr3_aa: CASSGQGSSYNEQFF
clone_size: few; cdr3_length: 13; v_call: TRBV12-3/TRBV12-4; d_call: .; j_call: TRBJ1-1; cdr3_nt: TGTGCCAGCAGCAGAACCAGGAACACTGAAGCTTTCTTT; cdr3_aa: CASSRTRNTEAFF
clone_size: .; cdr3_length: 14; v_call: TRBV9; d_call: TRBD1; j_call: TRBJ1-3; cdr3_nt: TGTGCCAGCAACCCGACAGGGTCGGGAAACACCATATATTTT; cdr3_aa: CASNPTGSGNTIYF
clone_size: .; cdr3_length: 15; v_call: TRBV19; d_call: .; j_call: TRBJ2-5; cdr3_nt: TGTGCCAGTAGTGTGACCGGGCCCAGCGTGGAGACCCAGTACTTC; cdr3_aa: CASSVTGPSVETQYF
clone_size: .; cdr3_length: 14; v_call: TRBV6-1; d_call: .; j_call: TRBJ2-1; cdr3_nt: TGTGCCAGCAACCCGGGACACATCTACAATGAGCAGTTCTTC; cdr3_aa: CASNPGHIYNEQFF
clone_size: many; cdr3_length: 14; v_call: TRBV30; d_call: TRBD1; j_call: TRBJ1-1; cdr3_nt: TGTGCCTGGAGTGTACAGGGGATGAACACTGAAGCTTTCTTT; cdr3_aa: CAWSVQGMNTEAFF
clone_size: few; cdr3_length: 15; v_call: TRBV27; d_call: TRBD1; j_call: TRBJ2-1; cdr3_nt: TGTGCCAGCAGTTTATCGCAGGGGGCGTTGGATGAGCAGTTCTTC; cdr3_aa: CASSLSQGALDEQFF
clone_size: .; cdr3_length: 15; v_call: TRBV11-2; d_call: .; j_call: TRBJ2-3; cdr3_nt: TGTGCCAGCAGCTTAGACAGGGATTTCACAGATACGCAGTATTTT; cdr3_aa: CASSLDRDFTDTQYF
clone_size: .; cdr3_length: 12; v_call: TRBV19; d_call: .; j_call: TRBJ2-5; cdr3_nt: TGTGCCAGTAGCGGGATCCAAGAGACCCAGTACTTC; cdr3_aa: CASSGIQETQYF
clone_size: .; cdr3_length: 15; v_call: TRBV4-2; d_call: .; j_call: TRBJ1-6; cdr3_nt: TGTGCCAGCAGCCAAGATTCCCAGGGCGATTCACCCCTCCACTTT; cdr3_aa: CASSQDSQGDSPLHF
clone_size: many; cdr3_length: 16; v_call: TRBV5-1; d_call: .; j_call: TRBJ1-2; cdr3_nt: TGCGCCAGCAGCGAGGACCCTTGGAGGGCGGACTATGGCTACACCTTC; cdr3_aa: CASSEDPWRADYGYTF
clone_size: few; cdr3_length: 14; v_call: TRBV29-1; d_call: TRBD1; j_call: TRBJ2-3; cdr3_nt: TGCAGCGCAAAACCAGGGGGTCCCACAGATACGCAGTATTTT; cdr3_aa: CSAKPGGPTDTQYF
clone_size: many; cdr3_length: 13; v_call: TRBV11-2; d_call: .; j_call: TRBJ1-5; cdr3_nt: TGTGCCAGCAGCTTGCATAGCAATCAGCCCCAGCATTTT; cdr3_aa: CASSLHSNQPQHF
clone_size: .; cdr3_length: 13; v_call: TRBV7-9; d_call: .; j_call: TRBJ2-5; cdr3_nt: TGTGCCAGCAGCTTAGACGGCGCGGAGACCCAGTACTTC; cdr3_aa: CASSLDGAETQYF
clone_size: many; cdr3_length: 18; v_call: TRBV7-8; d_call: .; j_call: TRBJ1-4; cdr3_nt: TGTGCCAGCAGCCCACACAAATGGACGGGTTCAACTAATGAAAAACTGTTTTTT; cdr3_aa: CASSPHKWTGSTNEKLFF